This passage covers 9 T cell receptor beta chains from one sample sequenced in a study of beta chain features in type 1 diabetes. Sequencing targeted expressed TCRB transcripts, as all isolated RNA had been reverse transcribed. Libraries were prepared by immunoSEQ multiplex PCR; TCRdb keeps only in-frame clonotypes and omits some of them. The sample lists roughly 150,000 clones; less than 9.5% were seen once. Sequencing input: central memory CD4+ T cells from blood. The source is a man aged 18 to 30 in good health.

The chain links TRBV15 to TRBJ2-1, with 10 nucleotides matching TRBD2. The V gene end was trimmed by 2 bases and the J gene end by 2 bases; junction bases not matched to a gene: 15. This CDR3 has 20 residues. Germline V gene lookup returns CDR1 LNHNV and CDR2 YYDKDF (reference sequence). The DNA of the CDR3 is TGTGCCACCAGCAGACGCTGGGGAACGGCTAGCGGGGGAGCCTACAATGAGCAGTTCTTC. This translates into CATSRRWGTASGGAYNEQFF.

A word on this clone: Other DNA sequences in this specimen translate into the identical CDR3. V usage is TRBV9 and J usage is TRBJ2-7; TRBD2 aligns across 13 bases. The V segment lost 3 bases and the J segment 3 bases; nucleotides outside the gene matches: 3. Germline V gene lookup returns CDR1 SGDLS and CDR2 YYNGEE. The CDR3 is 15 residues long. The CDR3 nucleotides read TGTGCCAGCAGCGCTGGACTAGCGGGGGACTACGAGCAGTACTTC. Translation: CASSAGLAGDYEQYF.

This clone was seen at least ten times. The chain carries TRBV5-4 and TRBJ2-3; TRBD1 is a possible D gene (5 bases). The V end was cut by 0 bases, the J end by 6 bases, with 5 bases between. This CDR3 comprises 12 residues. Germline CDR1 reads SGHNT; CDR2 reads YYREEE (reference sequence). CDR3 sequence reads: CASSLDRDTQYF. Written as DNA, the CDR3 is TGTGCCAGCAGCTTGGACAGGGATACGCAGTATTTT. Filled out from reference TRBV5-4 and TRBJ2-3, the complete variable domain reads ETGVTQSPTHLIKTRGQQVTLRCSSQSGHNTVSWYQQALGQGPQFIFQYYREEENGRGNFPPRFSGLQFPNYSSELNVNALELDDSALYLCASSLDRDTQYFGPGTRLTVL.

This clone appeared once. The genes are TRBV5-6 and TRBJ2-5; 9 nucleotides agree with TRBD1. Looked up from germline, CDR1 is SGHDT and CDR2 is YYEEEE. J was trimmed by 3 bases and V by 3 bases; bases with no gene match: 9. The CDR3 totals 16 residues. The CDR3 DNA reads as TGTGCCAGCAGCTCCGACCTAAGGACAGGGGAAGAGACCCAGTACTTC. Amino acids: CASSSDLRTGEETQYF.

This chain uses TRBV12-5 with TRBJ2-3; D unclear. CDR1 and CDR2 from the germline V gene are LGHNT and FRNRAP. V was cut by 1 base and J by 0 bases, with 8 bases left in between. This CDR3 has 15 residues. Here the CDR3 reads CASGLDAPSTDTQYF. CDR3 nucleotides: TGTGCTAGTGGTTTGGATGCGCCAAGCACAGATACGCAGTATTTT.

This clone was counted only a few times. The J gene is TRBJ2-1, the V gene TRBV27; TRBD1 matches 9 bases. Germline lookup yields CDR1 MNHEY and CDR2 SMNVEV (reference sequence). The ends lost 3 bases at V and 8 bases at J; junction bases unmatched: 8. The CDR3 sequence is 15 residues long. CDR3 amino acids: CASSLGQGPDYEQFF. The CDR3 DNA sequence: TGTGCCAGCAGTTTGGGACAGGGTCCAGATTATGAGCAGTTCTTC.

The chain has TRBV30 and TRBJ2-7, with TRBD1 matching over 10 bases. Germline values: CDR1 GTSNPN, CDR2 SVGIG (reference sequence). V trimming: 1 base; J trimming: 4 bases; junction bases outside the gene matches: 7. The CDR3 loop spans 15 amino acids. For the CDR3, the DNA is TGTGCCTGGAGTGCCACCGGGACAGGGGTATACGAGCAGTACTTC. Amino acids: CAWSATGTGVYEQYF.

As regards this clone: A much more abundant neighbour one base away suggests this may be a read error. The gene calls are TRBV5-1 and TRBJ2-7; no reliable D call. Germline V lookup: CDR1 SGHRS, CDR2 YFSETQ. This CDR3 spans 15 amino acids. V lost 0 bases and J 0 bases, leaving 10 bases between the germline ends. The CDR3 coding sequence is TGCGCCAGCAGCTTGGCTGCCGAGAGCTCCTACGAGCAGTACTTC. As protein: CASSLAAESSYEQYF.

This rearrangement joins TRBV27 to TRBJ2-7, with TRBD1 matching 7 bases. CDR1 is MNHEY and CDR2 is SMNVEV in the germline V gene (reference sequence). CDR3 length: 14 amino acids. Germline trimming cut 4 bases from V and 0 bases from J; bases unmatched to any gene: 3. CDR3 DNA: TGTGCCAGCAGTTCGACAGGGAGCTCCTACGAGCAGTACTTC. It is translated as CASSSTGSSYEQYF.